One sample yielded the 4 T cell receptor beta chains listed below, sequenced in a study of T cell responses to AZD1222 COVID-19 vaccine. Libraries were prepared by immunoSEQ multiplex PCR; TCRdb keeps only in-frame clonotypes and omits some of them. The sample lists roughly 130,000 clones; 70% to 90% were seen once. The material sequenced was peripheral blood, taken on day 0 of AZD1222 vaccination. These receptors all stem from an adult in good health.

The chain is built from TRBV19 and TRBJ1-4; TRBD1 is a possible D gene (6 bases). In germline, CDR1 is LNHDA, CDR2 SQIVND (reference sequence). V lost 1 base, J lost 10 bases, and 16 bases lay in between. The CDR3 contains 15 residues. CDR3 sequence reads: CASSIVLQGGGKLFF. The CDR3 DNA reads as TGTGCCAGTAGTATAGTTCTACAGGGAGGCGGAAAACTGTTTTTT. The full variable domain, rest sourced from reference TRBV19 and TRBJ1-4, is DGGITQSPKYLFRKEGQNVTLSCEQNLNHDAMYWYRQDPGQGLRLIYYSQIVNDFQKGDIAEGYSVSREKKESFPLTVTSAQKNPTAFYLCASSIVLQGGGKLFFGSGTQLSVL.

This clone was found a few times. CDR3 region: CASSLVVPSHQPQHF. Here the CDR3 DNA reads TGTGCCAGCAGCTTAGTCGTTCCCTCCCATCAGCCCCAGCATTTT. This rearrangement joins TRBV11-3 to TRBJ1-5; no reliable D call. The V gene's germline CDR1 is SGHNT and CDR2 YENEEA. This CDR3 has 15 residues. V lost 1 base, J lost 5 bases, and 12 bases lay in between.

CDR3 coding DNA: TGCGCCAGCAGCTTGGGGGATACCAATAAAGCGGGAAATGAGCAGTTCTTC. This sequence encodes CASSLGDTNKAGNEQFF. The genes are TRBV5-1 and TRBJ2-1; 7 bases match TRBD2. Germline-derived CDR1 and CDR2 are SGHRS and YFSETQ. The CDR3 is 17 amino acids. Losses at the gene ends were 0 bases for V and 7 bases for J; bases not matched to a gene: 13. Full variable domain (missing parts from reference TRBV5-1 and TRBJ2-1): KAGVTQTPRYLIKTRGQQVTLSCSPISGHRSVSWYQQTPGQGLQFLFEYFSETQRNKGNFPGRFSGRQFSNSRSEMNVSTLELGDSALYLCASSLGDTNKAGNEQFFGPGTRLTVL.

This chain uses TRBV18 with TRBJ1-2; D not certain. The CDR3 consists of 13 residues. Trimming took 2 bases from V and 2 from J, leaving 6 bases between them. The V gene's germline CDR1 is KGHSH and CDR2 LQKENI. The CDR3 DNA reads TGTGCCAGCTCACCAAACACCAACTATGGCTACACCTTC. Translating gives CASSPNTNYGYTF.